A selection of T cell receptor beta chains follows, all from one sample in a study of shared clonotypes between healthy human individuals. The assay was immunoSEQ multiplex PCR, and TCRdb's table has in-frame clones only and misses some. Of hundreds of thousands of clones in the sample, roughly 92% were seen once. The material sequenced was naive CD8+ T cells sorted from blood. The source is a man younger than 40 in good health. The CDR3 runs from the conserved cysteine through the conserved F or W. The D gene is left open where the match is weak. Clone size appears in some rows only: once, few, many, or a class for an expanded clone.

TRBJ2-2	TRBV5-6	NA	once	TGTGCCAGCAGCCCTGTGGGGTCCACCATGACCGGGGAGCTGTTTTTT	CASSPVGSTMTGELFF
TRBJ2-1	TRBV27	NA	NA	TGTGCCAGCAGGAGGGCTGGCGGAGAAGCTTCCTACAATGAGCAGTTCTTC	CASRRAGGEASYNEQFF
TRBJ2-3	TRBV19	TRBD2	NA	TGTGCCAGTAGTTCCCTCTTTAGCGGGAGAGTAGAAGATACGCAGTATTTT	CASSSLFSGRVEDTQYF
TRBJ1-1	TRBV27	TRBD1	NA	TGTGCCAGCGCGTGGACGCAGGGGGCCACTGAAGCTTTCTTT	CASAWTQGATEAFF
TRBJ1-1	TRBV5-1	TRBD1	NA	TGCGCCAGCAGCTTCGCGGGACAGGGGTCTGAAGCTTTCTTT	CASSFAGQGSEAFF
TRBJ2-7	TRBV7-2	NA	NA	TGTGCCAGCAGTTTCGAGGAGGGCTCCAAATCCTACGAGCAGTACTTC	CASSFEEGSKSYEQYF
TRBJ2-7	TRBV10-2	TRBD2	NA	TGCGCCAGCAGTACCAGCGGGAGAATCCATTACGAGCAGTACTTC	CASSTSGRIHYEQYF
TRBJ2-1	TRBV29-1	TRBD2	once	TGCAGCGCCCCAAGCGGGATGACCTACAATGAGCAGTTCTTC	CSAPSGMTYNEQFF
TRBJ1-4	TRBV7-8	NA	NA	TGTGCCAGCAGCTTAGGGGGCTTAGAAGAAAAACTGTTTTTT	CASSLGGLEEKLFF
TRBJ2-2	TRBV11-3	TRBD2	NA	TGTGCCAGCAGCTTTGGACTAGCGGGAGCGTCAGGGGAGCTGTTTTTT	CASSFGLAGASGELFF
TRBJ2-1	TRBV5-6	TRBD1	NA	TGTGCCAGCAGCTTGGGGACAGGCCGATACAATGAGCAGTTCTTC	CASSLGTGRYNEQFF
TRBJ2-3	TRBV5-5	NA	NA	TGTGCCAGCAGCTTGGGCTGGGGCGCAGATACGCAGTATTTT	CASSLGWGADTQYF
TRBJ2-1	TRBV7-2	TRBD2	NA	TGTGCCAGCAGCTTATCTCCTAGCGGGAGAATCGACAATGAGCAGTTCTTC	CASSLSPSGRIDNEQFF
TRBJ2-7	TRBV9	NA	few	TGTGCCAGCAGCCCATTCTCCCAATCCTACGAGCAGTACTTC	CASSPFSQSYEQYF
TRBJ2-7	TRBV29-1	NA	NA	TGCAGCGTTGCCGGGGGCAGGAGCTCCTACGAGCAGTACTTC	CSVAGGRSSYEQYF
TRBJ2-5	TRBV30	NA	NA	TGTGCCTGGAGTGACAGCGGAGGCGAGACCCAGTACTTC	CAWSDSGGETQYF
TRBJ2-7	TRBV13	NA	NA	TGTGCCAGCAGCTCCGCCCGGGGCGAGCAGTACTTC	CASSSARGEQYF
TRBJ2-1	TRBV6-6	NA	NA	TGTGCCAGCTCCAGGGAGCTAGCAGCCAATGAGCAGTTCTTC	CASSRELAANEQFF
TRBJ1-5	TRBV11-2	NA	NA	TGTGCCAGCAGCTTAATCCCCGAGGCCCCCCAGCATTTT	CASSLIPEAPQHF